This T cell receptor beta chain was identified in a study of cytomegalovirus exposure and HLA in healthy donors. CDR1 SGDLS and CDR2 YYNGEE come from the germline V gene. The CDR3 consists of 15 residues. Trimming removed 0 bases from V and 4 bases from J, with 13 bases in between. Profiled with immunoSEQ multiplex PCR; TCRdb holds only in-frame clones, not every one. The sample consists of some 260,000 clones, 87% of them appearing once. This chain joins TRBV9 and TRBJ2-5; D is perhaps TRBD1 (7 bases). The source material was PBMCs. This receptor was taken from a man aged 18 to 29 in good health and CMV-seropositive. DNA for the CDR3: TGTGCCAGCAGCGTAGTAGGAGGGGGCAGAGAGACCCAGTACTTC. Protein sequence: CASSVVGGGRETQYF.